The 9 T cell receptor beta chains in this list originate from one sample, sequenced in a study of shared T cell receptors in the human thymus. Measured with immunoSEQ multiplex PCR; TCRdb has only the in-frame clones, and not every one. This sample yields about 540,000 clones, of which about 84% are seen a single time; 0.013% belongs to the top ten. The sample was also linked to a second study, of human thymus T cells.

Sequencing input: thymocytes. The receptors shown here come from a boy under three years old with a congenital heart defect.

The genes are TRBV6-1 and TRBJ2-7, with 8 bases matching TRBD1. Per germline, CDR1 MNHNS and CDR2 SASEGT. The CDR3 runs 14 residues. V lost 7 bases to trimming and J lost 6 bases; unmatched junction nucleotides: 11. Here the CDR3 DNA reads TGTGCCAGCAATAGGACAGGGAGGCGTAGCGAGCAGTACTTC. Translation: CASNRTGRRSEQYF.

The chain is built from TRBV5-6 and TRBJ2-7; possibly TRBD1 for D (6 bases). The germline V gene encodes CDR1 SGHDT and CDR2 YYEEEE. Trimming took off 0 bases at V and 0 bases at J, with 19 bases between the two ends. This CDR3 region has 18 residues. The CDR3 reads CASSLAPGDHPSSYEQYF. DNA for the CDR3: TGTGCCAGCAGCTTGGCCCCAGGGGATCACCCCAGCTCCTACGAGCAGTACTTC.

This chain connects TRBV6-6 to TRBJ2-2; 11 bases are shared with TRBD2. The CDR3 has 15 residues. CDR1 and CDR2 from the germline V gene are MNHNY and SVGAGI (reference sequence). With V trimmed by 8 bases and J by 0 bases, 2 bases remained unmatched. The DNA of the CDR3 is TGTGCCAGCGGGACTAGCGGATCGAACACCGGGGAGCTGTTTTTT. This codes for CASGTSGSNTGELFF.

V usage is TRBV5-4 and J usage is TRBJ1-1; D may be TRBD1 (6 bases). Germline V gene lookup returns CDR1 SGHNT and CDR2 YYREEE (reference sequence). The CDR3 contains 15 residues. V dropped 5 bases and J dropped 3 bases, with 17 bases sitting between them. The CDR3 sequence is CASRDKQGRDTEAFF. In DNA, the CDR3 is TGTGCCAGCAGGGATAAACAGGGCCGGGACACTGAAGCTTTCTTT.

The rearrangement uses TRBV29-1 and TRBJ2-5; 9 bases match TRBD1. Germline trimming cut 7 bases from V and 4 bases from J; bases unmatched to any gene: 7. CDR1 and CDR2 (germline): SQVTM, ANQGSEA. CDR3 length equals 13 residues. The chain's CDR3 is CSGRTGVRETQYF. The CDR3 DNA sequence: TGCAGCGGGAGGACAGGGGTAAGAGAGACCCAGTACTTC. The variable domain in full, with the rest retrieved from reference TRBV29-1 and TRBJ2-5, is SAVISQKPSRDICQRGTSLTIQCQVDSQVTMMFWYRQQPGQSLTLIATANQGSEATYESGFVIDKFPISRPNLTFSTLTVSNMSPEDSSIYLCSGRTGVRETQYFGPGTRLLVL.

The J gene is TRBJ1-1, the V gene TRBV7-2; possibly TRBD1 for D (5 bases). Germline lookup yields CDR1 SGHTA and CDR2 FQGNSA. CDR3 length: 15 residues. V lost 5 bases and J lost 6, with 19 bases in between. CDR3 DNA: TGTGCCAGCAGCGTCGGGCCCCTGGGAGGGGCTGAAGCTTTCTTT. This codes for CASSVGPLGGAEAFF.

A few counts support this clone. This CDR3 reads CASSPGAASGVSYEQYF. DNA of the CDR3: TGTGCCAGCAGCCCGGGGGCGGCTAGCGGGGTCTCCTACGAGCAGTACTTC. The V gene is TRBV5-5, the J gene TRBJ2-7, with TRBD2 identical over 9 bases. V dropped 4 bases and J dropped 0; count of bases not matched to a gene: 11. CDR1 is SGHKS and CDR2 is YYEKEE in the germline V gene (reference sequence). The CDR3 sequence is 17 residues long.

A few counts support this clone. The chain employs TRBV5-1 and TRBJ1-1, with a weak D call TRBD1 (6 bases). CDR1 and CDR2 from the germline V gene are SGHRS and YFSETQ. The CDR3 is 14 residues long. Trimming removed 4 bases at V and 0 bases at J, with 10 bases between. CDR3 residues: CASSPGHMNTEAFF. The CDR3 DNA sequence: TGCGCCAGCAGCCCGGGACACATGAACACTGAAGCTTTCTTT.

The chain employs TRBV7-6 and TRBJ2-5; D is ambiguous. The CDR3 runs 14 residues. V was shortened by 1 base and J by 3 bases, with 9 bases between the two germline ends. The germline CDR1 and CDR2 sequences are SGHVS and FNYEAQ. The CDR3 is CASSLEPGEETQYF. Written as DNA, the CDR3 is TGTGCCAGCAGCTTAGAACCAGGCGAAGAGACCCAGTACTTC.